This T cell receptor beta chain was sequenced during a study of blood T cell repertoires in COVID-19. Participant reports of clinical history set cohort assignment. TCRdb's table, derived via immunoSEQ multiplex PCR, lists solely in-frame clones and lacks some. The repertoire includes approximately 200,000 clones, about 84% of them detected once, and 7.4% sits in the top ten. V lost 3 bases and J lost 0, with 16 bases in between. Germline-derived CDR1 and CDR2 are SGDLS and YYNGEE. This CDR3 region has 16 residues. The sequencing sample was made of PBMCs or T cells enriched from blood (not recorded which). The sequence derives from a woman aged 40 to 49 with acute COVID-19. This chain links TRBV9 with TRBJ2-7; D perhaps matches TRBD2 (6 bases). CDR3 nucleotides: TGTGCCAGCAGCGAGGGGCCGGCGGGGAGCTCCTACGAGCAGTACTTC. It yields the protein CASSEGPAGSSYEQYF.